Following are 24 T cell receptor beta chains from one sample sequenced in a study of shared clonotypes between healthy human individuals. Some clones are missing from TCRdb's copy, which holds only in-frame ones; the method was immunoSEQ multiplex PCR. The table has over a million clones, roughly 96% seen once. The specimen was naive CD4+ T cells sorted from blood. Subset described: CD45RA+ positively selected. The receptors stem from a man aged 30-40 years in good health.

DNA of the CDR3: TGTGCCAGCTCACCATTTTACGGGAGGGGGAACAATGAGCAGTTCTTC. Its protein is CASSPFYGRGNNEQFF. V usage is TRBV18 and J usage is TRBJ2-1, with 8 bases aligning to TRBD2. Germline CDR1 reads KGHSH; CDR2 reads LQKENI. The V and J ends lost 2 bases and 5 bases, in that order; junction bases with no gene match: 8. CDR3 size: 16 residues.

The chain links TRBV5-1 to TRBJ1-4, with D perhaps TRBD1 (5 bases). Trimming pared 0 bases from V and 1 base from J, leaving 13 bases between. The CDR3 extends over 17 amino acids. The germline CDR1 and CDR2 sequences are SGHRS and YFSETQ. DNA for the CDR3: TGCGCCAGCAGCTTGGACCGGGGGAGAGGAACTAATGAAAAACTGTTTTTT. This encodes CASSLDRGRGTNEKLFF. The complete variable domain, with remaining parts taken from reference TRBV5-1 and TRBJ1-4, reads KAGVTQTPRYLIKTRGQQVTLSCSPISGHRSVSWYQQTPGQGLQFLFEYFSETQRNKGNFPGRFSGRQFSNSRSEMNVSTLELGDSALYLCASSLDRGRGTNEKLFFGSGTQLSVL.

The V and J genes are TRBV28 and TRBJ1-4, with D tentatively TRBD1 (6 bases). Trimming took 2 bases from V and 8 from J, leaving 15 bases between them. CDR1 MDHEN and CDR2 SYDVKM come from the germline V gene. CDR3 length: 15 amino acids. CDR3 amino acids: CASSLGGALIEKLFF. The CDR3 bases are TGTGCCAGCAGTTTAGGGGGGGCGCTTATCGAAAAACTGTTTTTT. Full variable domain (remainder filled in from reference TRBV28 and TRBJ1-4): DVKVTQSSRYLVKRTGEKVFLECVQDMDHENMFWYRQDPGLGLRLIYFSYDVKMKEKGDIPEGYSVSREKKERFSLILESASTNQTSMYLCASSLGGALIEKLFFGSGTQLSVL.

The V gene is TRBV18, the J gene TRBJ2-2; no clear D gene. The CDR3 runs to 13 residues. V lost 0 bases to trimming and J lost 10 bases, with 9 bases between them. Germline V gene data show CDR1 as KGHSH and CDR2 as LQKENI. CDR3 nucleotides: TGTGCCAGCTCACCACCCCAAACTGAGGAGCTGTTTTTT. It specifies CASSPPQTEELFF.

The rearrangement joins TRBV5-4 to TRBJ2-1; 8 bases fit TRBD2. Trimming took 4 bases from V and 4 from J; bases not matched to a gene: 7. Germline CDR1 is SGHNT and CDR2 is YYREEE (reference sequence). This CDR3 region has 15 residues. This CDR3 is CASSGGSSGYNEQFF. CDR3 bases: TGTGCCAGCAGCGGAGGATCTAGCGGGTACAATGAGCAGTTCTTC.

Points on this clone: Other DNA sequences within the sample encode an identical CDR3. The genes are TRBV5-1 and TRBJ2-5; 7 bases are shared with TRBD1. V lost 0 bases and J lost 5; bases outside the gene matches: 4. The CDR3 consists of 14 residues. Germline CDR1 reads SGHRS; CDR2 reads YFSETQ. CDR3 in amino acids: CASSLGGGRETQYF. Here the CDR3 DNA reads TGCGCCAGCAGCTTGGGAGGGGGCAGGGAGACCCAGTACTTC.

This rearrangement joins TRBV2 to TRBJ2-5, with a weak D call TRBD1 (5 bases). Germline V gene sequence: CDR1 SNHLY, CDR2 FYNNEI. V was cut by 8 bases and J by 3 bases, with 13 bases left in between. The CDR3 contains 13 residues. For the CDR3, the DNA is TGTGCCAGCGAAACAGGAACCGAAGAGACCCAGTACTTC. This gives the protein CASETGTEETQYF.

The chain is built from TRBV5-1 and TRBJ2-7, with D maybe TRBD2 (7 bases). This CDR3 has 13 amino acids. Between the trimmed V and J ends, which lost 8 bases and 5 bases, there was a span of 17 bases. Germline V gene data show CDR1 as SGHRS and CDR2 as YFSETQ. The CDR3 DNA reads TGCGCCAGTCGGGGGGACATCTTCAACGAGCAGTACTTC. This encodes CASRGDIFNEQYF.

The gene calls are TRBV5-6 and TRBJ1-1, with D unresolved. The CDR3 covers 16 residues. Germline V gives CDR1 SGHDT, CDR2 YYEEEE. V shed 4 bases and J shed 1 base, with 17 bases lying between them. The CDR3 sequence is CASSPTFPSPNTEAFF. The CDR3 DNA follows: TGTGCCAGCAGCCCTACCTTTCCCAGTCCGAACACTGAAGCTTTCTTT.

This chain joins TRBV5-4 and TRBJ2-6; D remains unclear. Germline V gene data show CDR1 as SGHNT and CDR2 as YYREEE (reference sequence). This CDR3 has 16 residues. Trimming pared 7 bases from V and 0 bases from J, leaving 14 bases between. The CDR3 is CASARSRPSGANVLTF. For the CDR3, the DNA is TGTGCCAGCGCTAGATCGAGGCCCTCTGGGGCCAACGTCCTGACTTTC.

For the CDR3, the DNA is TGTGCCAGCAGCTTCTGGACAGGGAGTGCAACTAATGAAAAACTGTTTTTT. This codes for CASSFWTGSATNEKLFF. The chain couples TRBV5-5 to TRBJ1-4; 8 bases are a match to TRBD1. The germline V gene encodes CDR1 SGHKS and CDR2 YYEKEE (reference sequence). With 2 bases clipped from V and 0 bases from J, the junction kept 6 bases outside the gene matches. The CDR3 totals 17 residues.

This clone has just one count. The sample holds other DNA sequences that translate to the same CDR3. The chain has TRBV2 and TRBJ1-1; maybe TRBD1 (6 bases). Germline loops: CDR1 SNHLY, CDR2 FYNNEI. This CDR3 comprises 14 residues. V was shortened by 0 bases and J by 4 bases, with 9 bases between the two germline ends. The CDR3 spells CASSEALGGTEAFF. CDR3 bases: TGTGCCAGCAGTGAAGCTTTAGGGGGCACTGAAGCTTTCTTT.

This clone appeared a single time. V usage is TRBV28 and J usage is TRBJ2-5; D unclear. Trimming took off 3 bases at V and 4 bases at J, with 15 bases between the two ends. Germline V gene sequence: CDR1 MDHEN, CDR2 SYDVKM. CDR3 length equals 15 residues. In nucleotides, the CDR3 is TGTGCCAGCAGTTTGGAGCACAGCCTACTAGAGACCCAGTACTTC. Protein sequence: CASSLEHSLLETQYF.

This chain connects TRBV21-1 to TRBJ2-1; the D call of TRBD1 is as the table states it, not checked on the DNA. TRBV21-1 is a documented pseudogene. The CDR3 is 17 residues long. The chain's CDR3 is CASSNLPRGTGNNEQFF. In DNA form, the CDR3 reads TGTGCCAGCAGCAATCTTCCTCGGGGGACAGGGAACAATGAGCAGTTCTTC.

The rearrangement uses TRBV10-3 and TRBJ2-1; 7 nucleotides line up with TRBD1. J lost 9 bases, V lost 3 bases, and 2 bases had no gene match. CDR1 and CDR2 from the germline V gene are ENHRY and SYGVKD. This CDR3 comprises 12 residues. In DNA form, the CDR3 reads TGTGCCATCAGTGACAGGGGGTTTGAGCAGTTCTTC. As protein: CAISDRGFEQFF.

This chain joins TRBV29-1 and TRBJ2-2; D is unclear. The germline V and J ends were trimmed by 3 bases and 5 bases, with 13 bases remaining between them. Looked up from germline, CDR1 is SQVTM and CDR2 is ANQGSEA. The CDR3 has 14 amino acids. The CDR3, as DNA: TGCAGCGTTGAGTCCAGAAGAAGAACCGGGGAGCTGTTTTTT. Protein sequence: CSVESRRRTGELFF.

The chain joins TRBV2 to TRBJ2-7; D not certain. Trimming removed 1 base from V and 2 bases from J, with 9 bases in between. From germline, CDR1 is SNHLY and CDR2 FYNNEI. CDR3 length: 14 residues. The CDR3 DNA is TGTGCCAGCAGTGAAGGCGGCGGCCCCTACGAGCAGTACTTC. Encoded protein: CASSEGGGPYEQYF.

This clone has only one observation. Here the CDR3 reads CASSLGLSAGEQYF. Here the CDR3 DNA reads TGTGCCAGCAGCTTAGGGCTTAGCGCCGGGGAGCAGTACTTC. The chain uses TRBV7-2 and TRBJ2-7; tentative D call: TRBD2 (5 bases). This CDR3 region has 14 residues. The V gene's germline CDR1 is SGHTA and CDR2 FQGNSA. Between the trimmed V and J ends, which lost 1 base and 7 bases, there was a span of 14 bases.

V and J are TRBV11-2 and TRBJ2-4; 11 nucleotides match TRBD1. CDR3 length: 15 amino acids. Germline lookup yields CDR1 SGHAT and CDR2 FQNNGV. The V and J ends lost 6 bases and 8 bases, in that order; junction bases with no gene match: 9. The CDR3 DNA reads TGTGCCAGCAGTCGGAGAACGGGACAGGGGGACATTCAGTACTTC. The encoded protein is CASSRRTGQGDIQYF.

This chain connects TRBV28 to TRBJ1-5, with D possibly being TRBD1 (5 bases). Trimming pared 6 bases from V and 2 bases from J, leaving 11 bases between. This CDR3 has 14 residues. Germline V CDR1 and CDR2: MDHEN, SYDVKM. CDR3 in DNA: TGTGCCAGCAGGCTGGACATTGGCAATCAGCCCCAGCATTTT. Its translation: CASRLDIGNQPQHF.

The genes are TRBV19 and TRBJ2-1, with 10 bases identical to TRBD2. The V segment lost 0 bases and the J segment 9 bases; nucleotides outside the gene matches: 11. CDR1 and CDR2 from the germline V gene are LNHDA and SQIVND (reference sequence). The CDR3 totals 17 residues. This chain's CDR3 is CASSIDRLTSGFVEQFF. In DNA form, the CDR3 reads TGTGCCAGTAGTATAGATCGATTGACTAGCGGGTTTGTTGAGCAGTTCTTC.

J is TRBJ1-1 and V is TRBV5-6, with a tentative D call TRBD1 (5 bases). Between the trimmed V and J ends, which lost 4 bases and 7 bases, there was a span of 14 bases. The CDR3 has 13 residues. In germline, CDR1 is SGHDT, CDR2 YYEEEE. CDR3 region: CASSDTAGREAFF. The DNA of the CDR3 is TGTGCCAGCAGCGATACGGCAGGGCGTGAAGCTTTCTTT. Based on the CDR3 plus reference TRBV5-6 and TRBJ1-1, the full variable domain is DAGVTQSPTHLIKTRGQQVTLRCSPKSGHDTVSWYQQALGQGPQFIFQYYEEEERQRGNFPDRFSGHQFPNYSSELNVNALLLGDSALYLCASSDTAGREAFFGQGTRLTVV.

This chain links TRBV4-1 with TRBJ2-7; 10 nucleotides line up with TRBD2. The germline CDR1 and CDR2 sequences are MGHRA and YSYEKL. J gave up 5 bases and V 0 bases, and 10 bases lay outside the gene matches. The CDR3 is 17 residues long. The CDR3 is CASSQDALPSGSDEQYF. Here the CDR3 DNA reads TGCGCCAGCAGCCAAGATGCCCTCCCTAGCGGGAGTGACGAGCAGTACTTC.

The genes are TRBV25-1 and TRBJ2-1; possibly TRBD1 or TRBD2 for D (5 bases each). The CDR3 sequence is 14 residues long. Trimming cost V 7 bases and J 0 bases, with 10 bases left between them. Germline CDR1 reads MGHDK; CDR2 reads SYGVNS. Here the CDR3 reads CASTRDGSYNEQFF. CDR3 nucleotide sequence: TGTGCCAGCACCCGGGACGGCTCCTACAATGAGCAGTTCTTC.